The T cell receptor (beta chain) under discussion was sequenced for a study of T cell responses to AZD1222 COVID-19 vaccine. Only a few counts were recorded for this clone. Using immunoSEQ multiplex PCR, the repertoire was profiled, and TCRdb retains in-frame clones only, with some absent. The table has around 87,000 clones, about nine tenths seen once. The V and J ends lost 3 bases and 8 bases respectively, with 16 bases between them. This CDR3 is 14 amino acids long. Germline V gives CDR1 KGHSH, CDR2 LQKENI. This sequence was found in an adult in good health. The chain is built from TRBV18 and TRBJ1-2, with D possibly TRBD1 on 5 matching bases. The input for sequencing was peripheral blood, taken on day 0 of AZD1222 vaccination. The CDR3 reads CASSPGQGLGGYTF. CDR3 nucleotides: TGTGCCAGCTCACCGGGCCAGGGCCTAGGGGGCTACACCTTC.